Listed below are T cell receptor beta chains from one sample, sequenced in a study of tumor and adjacent non-tumor tissue in lung cancer. MiXCR was run by TCRdb on the multiplex PCR reads, yielding one entry per CDR3 protein. The table has about 66,000 distinct CDR3 sequences, less than 80% seen once; the top ten hold roughly 27%. The specimen was lung tumor tissue. Every receptor here comes from a man aged 60-69 years with non-small cell lung cancer. Each CDR3 is given with its conserved first and last residue. The D gene is left open where the match is weak. Not every row has a clone size; where given, it reads once, few, many or a size class.

D gene: TRBD1
clone size: .
J gene: TRBJ1-1
V gene: TRBV6-5
CDR3 DNA: TGTCCCAGCAGTTACGGGACAGAGAACATTGAAGCTTTCTTT
CDR3 protein: CPSSYGTENIEAFF

D gene: .
clone size: .
J gene: TRBJ1-5
V gene: TRBV29-1
CDR3 DNA: TGCGGCGTCGGAGAGCGGGTTGCAGATACGCAGCATTTT
CDR3 protein: CGVGERVADTQHF

D gene: .
clone size: once
J gene: TRBJ2-7
V gene: TRBV10-3
CDR3 DNA: TGTGCCTCAGAGGGCTGTGTGGGCCGGTGGGTTCGCAAGCAGTACTTC
CDR3 protein: CASEGCVGRWVRKQYF

D gene: .
clone size: once
J gene: TRBJ1-5
V gene: TRBV6-1
CDR3 DNA: TGTGACAGCAGTGGAGGTCACAATCAGCCCCAGCATTTT
CDR3 protein: CDSSGGHNQPQHF

D gene: TRBD2
clone size: .
J gene: TRBJ2-1
V gene: TRBV29-1
CDR3 DNA: TGCAACACCGCCCAGACTAGCGAGAGGATGAAAGGAGAGCAGTTCTTC
CDR3 protein: CNTAQTSERMKGEQFF

D gene: .
clone size: .
J gene: TRBJ1-5
V gene: TRBV20-1
CDR3 DNA: TGTAATGCTCAGGCGGGGACGGATCAGCCCCAGCATTTT
CDR3 protein: CNAQAGTDQPQHF

D gene: .
clone size: .
J gene: TRBJ2-2
V gene: TRBV28
CDR3 DNA: TGTGCCAGCAGTCTCAGTAGTAGAGGAGAGCTGTTTTTT
CDR3 protein: CASSLSSRGELFF

D gene: .
clone size: .
J gene: TRBJ2-1
V gene: TRBV6-5
CDR3 DNA: TGTGCCAGCAATTACGGTAGCGGAGGAAACGATGAGCAGTCCTTC
CDR3 protein: CASNYGSGGNDEQSF

D gene: TRBD1
clone size: many
J gene: TRBJ2-7
V gene: TRBV6-1
CDR3 DNA: TGTGCCAGCCACCGGGACAGGGGGACCGAGCAGTACTTC
CDR3 protein: CASHRDRGTEQYF

D gene: .
clone size: large
J gene: TRBJ1-4
V gene: TRBV20-1
CDR3 DNA: TGCAGTGCTAGAGAGCTGGTCGGTGAAAAACTGTTTTTT
CDR3 protein: CSARELVGEKLFF

D gene: TRBD2
clone size: .
J gene: TRBJ2-1
V gene: TRBV11-1
CDR3 DNA: TGTGCCAGCAGCGTAGGTATACTAGCGGGCTACAACGAGGAGTTCTTC
CDR3 protein: CASSVGILAGYNEEFF

D gene: .
clone size: .
J gene: TRBJ1-1
V gene: TRBV20-1
CDR3 DNA: TGCAGTGCGGGCATGGGCATTGAAGCTTTCTTT
CDR3 protein: CSAGMGIEAFF

D gene: TRBD2
clone size: .
J gene: TRBJ2-1
V gene: TRBV29-1
CDR3 DNA: TGCAGCGTCGTATTTTGGAGTAGCGGGAGCTCCTACAATGAGCAGTTCTTC
CDR3 protein: CSVVFWSSGSSYNEQFF

D gene: .
clone size: .
J gene: TRBJ1-2
V gene: TRBV6-9
CDR3 DNA: TGTGCCAGCAGTTATTTTGGGTACTATGGTTACATCTTC
CDR3 protein: CASSYFGYYGYIF

D gene: .
clone size: .
J gene: TRBJ2-1
V gene: TRBV6-1
CDR3 DNA: TGCGCCAGCGGTGAAGCGACGTCCGCGTACAATGAGCAGTTCTTC
CDR3 protein: CASGEATSAYNEQFF

D gene: .
clone size: .
J gene: TRBJ2-3
V gene: TRBV6-5
CDR3 DNA: TGTGCCAGCAGTTACTTGGGGGGCGGTACAGATAAGCAGTATTTT
CDR3 protein: CASSYLGGGTDKQYF

D gene: .
clone size: .
J gene: TRBJ2-7
V gene: TRBV20-1
CDR3 DNA: TGCAATGCTAGAGTGGCTAGCAGGCTAGTGGGCGAGCAGTACTTC
CDR3 protein: CNARVASRLVGEQYF

D gene: .
clone size: .
J gene: TRBJ1-5
V gene: TRBV29-1
CDR3 DNA: TGCAGCCTTGCTCAAGGCCTCAATCAGCCCCAGCATTTT
CDR3 protein: CSLAQGLNQPQHF

D gene: .
clone size: once
J gene: TRBJ2-3
V gene: TRBV20-1
CDR3 DNA: TGCAGTGCTAGTGATCCAGTCACGGGTGGCACAGATACACAGTATTTT
CDR3 protein: CSASDPVTGGTDTQYF

D gene: TRBD2
clone size: .
J gene: TRBJ2-1
V gene: TRBV5-6
CDR3 DNA: TGTGCCAGCAGCCCGCCCCGTGGATCGAGGCTAGCGGGCCCGCCCCAATACAATGAGCAGTTCTTC
CDR3 protein: CASSPPRGSRLAGPPQYNEQFF

D gene: TRBD1
clone size: .
J gene: TRBJ2-7
V gene: TRBV6-1
CDR3 DNA: TGTACCAGCACTAAGACAGGGACGTCATGTTTTAGCTCCTACGAGCAGTACTTC
CDR3 protein: CTSTKTGTSCFSSYEQYF

D gene: TRBD1
clone size: many
J gene: TRBJ1-2
V gene: TRBV6-5
CDR3 DNA: TGTGCCAGCAGTTACCCGGGACAGCGGGGCTACACCTTC
CDR3 protein: CASSYPGQRGYTF

D gene: TRBD2
clone size: many
J gene: TRBJ2-5
V gene: TRBV6-5
CDR3 DNA: TGTGCCAGCAGAACCGCGGGAGGACAAGAGACCCAGTACTTC
CDR3 protein: CASRTAGGQETQYF

D gene: .
clone size: .
J gene: TRBJ2-1
V gene: TRBV29-1
CDR3 DNA: TGCAGCATTGGGTCAGGGATCATGGGCAATGAGCAGTTCTTC
CDR3 protein: CSIGSGIMGNEQFF

D gene: .
clone size: .
J gene: TRBJ2-2
V gene: TRBV20-1
CDR3 DNA: TGCAGTGCTAGTTACGAGCCCACCGGGGAACTGTTTTTT
CDR3 protein: CSASYEPTGELFF

D gene: .
clone size: .
J gene: TRBJ2-6
V gene: TRBV6-1
CDR3 DNA: TGTGCCAGCTTACGTTTTGGGGCCAGGGCCAACGTCCTGACTTTC
CDR3 protein: CASLRFGARANVLTF

D gene: TRBD1
clone size: .
J gene: TRBJ1-2
V gene: TRBV6-5
CDR3 DNA: TGTGCCACCAGTTACCCGGGACAGCGGGGATACACCTTC
CDR3 protein: CATSYPGQRGYTF

D gene: TRBD1
clone size: .
J gene: TRBJ1-5
V gene: TRBV5-5
CDR3 DNA: TGTGCCAGCAGCTTTCTTGGGACAGGGAGCAATCAGCCACAGCATTTT
CDR3 protein: CASSFLGTGSNQPQHF

D gene: .
clone size: many
J gene: TRBJ2-7
V gene: TRBV6-2/TRBV6-3
CDR3 DNA: TGTGCCAGCGGACCACAGGACTACGAGCAGTACTTC
CDR3 protein: CASGPQDYEQYF

D gene: .
clone size: .
J gene: TRBJ2-3
V gene: TRBV6-5
CDR3 DNA: TGTGCCAGCAGGCTACTTCAGGGAAGTCAGCCCCAGTATTTT
CDR3 protein: CASRLLQGSQPQYF